This is a list of T cell receptor beta chains from one sample in a study of monozygotic twins with inflammatory bowel disease. Reanalyzing the 5' RACE reads, TCRdb keeps one entry per CDR3 protein, without DNA. Its listing shows about 140,000 distinct CDR3 sequences. Sequenced sample: blood. Receptors originate from a human donor with ulcerative colitis or Crohn's disease, or a healthy co-twin of an affected twin (not recorded which). Both conserved end residues are part of each CDR3. Fields, in order: V gene, J gene, CDR3 protein.

v_gene: TRBV4-1
j_gene: TRBJ2-7
CDR3aa: CASSQVAGQGWEQYF

v_gene: TRBV5-6
j_gene: TRBJ2-2
CDR3aa: CASSLAARGWELFF

v_gene: TRBV2
j_gene: TRBJ2-2
CDR3aa: CASSAGLTGELFF

v_gene: TRBV7-9
j_gene: TRBJ1-1
CDR3aa: CASSKGTEAFF

v_gene: TRBV28
j_gene: TRBJ2-1
CDR3aa: CASNPPGLALNEQFF

v_gene: TRBV29-1
j_gene: TRBJ2-7
CDR3aa: CSVLNAGGLYEQYF

v_gene: TRBV27
j_gene: TRBJ1-5
CDR3aa: CASSLGTASNQPQHF

v_gene: TRBV20-1
j_gene: TRBJ1-2
CDR3aa: CSARDGNSPNYGYTF

v_gene: TRBV29-1
j_gene: TRBJ1-5
CDR3aa: CSVRGAKPDQPQHF

v_gene: TRBV6-5
j_gene: TRBJ1-2
CDR3aa: CASIDDGEGYTF

v_gene: TRBV20-1
j_gene: TRBJ2-1
CDR3aa: CSASSWNEQFF

v_gene: TRBV20-1
j_gene: TRBJ2-1
CDR3aa: CSAKRLAGVSHEQFF

v_gene: TRBV5-1
j_gene: TRBJ1-5
CDR3aa: CASSLGGDHGQPQHF

v_gene: TRBV7-3
j_gene: TRBJ2-7
CDR3aa: CASSLTGIGTSGSSYEQYF

v_gene: TRBV28
j_gene: TRBJ2-7
CDR3aa: CASLAGVHEQYF

v_gene: TRBV7-6
j_gene: TRBJ2-1
CDR3aa: CASSLAGASSYNEQFF

v_gene: TRBV20-1
j_gene: TRBJ1-4
CDR3aa: CSARHTLNEKLFF

v_gene: TRBV4-1
j_gene: TRBJ2-5
CDR3aa: CASSQVVEGLGETQYF

v_gene: TRBV25-1
j_gene: TRBJ2-3
CDR3aa: CASSDRQGGSDTQYF

v_gene: TRBV4-2
j_gene: TRBJ2-7
CDR3aa: CASSQDLRGAPYEQYF

v_gene: TRBV6-1
j_gene: TRBJ2-7
CDR3aa: CASGAAGVMRYEQYF

v_gene: TRBV27
j_gene: TRBJ2-6
CDR3aa: CASSLNNAGQGSRGANVLTF

v_gene: TRBV5-1
j_gene: TRBJ2-3
CDR3aa: CASSPPLAGVLTDTQYF

v_gene: TRBV7-6
j_gene: TRBJ2-5
CDR3aa: CASSRGQGSETQYF

v_gene: TRBV20-1
j_gene: TRBJ2-5
CDR3aa: CSARAFEAGGSRETQYF

v_gene: TRBV5-1
j_gene: TRBJ1-1
CDR3aa: CASSLYRGGTEAFF

v_gene: TRBV5-1
j_gene: TRBJ2-1
CDR3aa: CASSPGLAGVDEQFF

v_gene: TRBV20-1
j_gene: TRBJ2-5
CDR3aa: CSAPPGQKGETQYF

v_gene: TRBV28
j_gene: TRBJ2-3
CDR3aa: CASFPLAGGRTDTQYF